This T cell receptor (beta chain) was recorded in a study of sequential checkpoint blockade in melanoma. Study summary: First-line arms were nivolumab then ipilimumab, or the reverse, randomized 1:1.

Between the trimmed V and J ends, which lost 7 bases and 4 bases, there was a span of 11 bases. CDR3 length: 13 residues. Germline CDR1 and CDR2: LNHDA and SQIVND (reference sequence). Regarding treatment: randomized to nivolumab then ipilimumab (arm A) or the reverse (arm B). DNA-damaging chemotherapy had not been given to any patient beforehand. Using immunoSEQ multiplex PCR, the repertoire was profiled, and TCRdb retains in-frame clones only, with some absent. In the table there are approximately 11,000 clones, 75% of which are singletons. The V call is TRBV19, the J call TRBJ1-5; unclear D gene. The source material was CD8+ T cells sorted from blood (inferred from file names), sampled from a patient given nivolumab and ipilimumab in sequence. The receptor's source is a human donor with melanoma. CDR3 sequence reads: CASTFGGNQPQHF. In DNA, the CDR3 is TGTGCCAGTACCTTCGGAGGGAATCAGCCCCAGCATTTT.